The 2 T cell receptor beta chains below all came from one sample that was sequenced in a study of cytomegalovirus exposure and HLA in healthy donors. Produced via immunoSEQ multiplex PCR; TCRdb's table is partial and in-frame only. This sample has roughly 140,000 clones, with around 90% found just once. Sequencing was done on a sample of PBMCs. Receptor source: a woman under 30 in good health and CMV-seropositive.

The chain recombines TRBV2 with TRBJ2-1; D is unresolved. The CDR3 covers 14 residues. V lost 4 bases and J lost 2, with 9 bases in between. Germline-derived CDR1 and CDR2 are SNHLY and FYNNEI. CDR3 sequence (DNA): TGTGCCAGCAGTGTTTTACGGGCCTACAATGAGCAGTTCTTC. Translated, it gives CASSVLRAYNEQFF.

The chain combines TRBV6-1 with TRBJ2-1; D is possibly TRBD1 (6 bases). CDR1 is MNHNS and CDR2 is SASEGT in the germline V gene. The V end lost 0 bases, the J end lost 4 bases, and 13 bases lay between the germline ends. This CDR3 is 16 amino acids long. CDR3 DNA: TGTGCCAGCAGTGAAGCGCAGGGGATAGGGTACAATGAGCAGTTCTTC. It yields the protein CASSEAQGIGYNEQFF.